These T cell receptor beta chains were read from a single sample in a study of OX40 agonist ivuxolimab in advanced cancers. The table came from immunoSEQ multiplex PCR; TCRdb's copy has only in-frame clones and leaves some out. The sample records 55,000 to 85,000 clones, about 90% being singletons. Sequenced here: CD4+ or CD8+ T cells sorted from blood, sampled in a trial of the OX40 agonist ivuxolimab. The receptors shown here come from an adult with an advanced solid tumor such as melanoma, head and neck, liver or kidney cancer. CDR3s include the opening cysteine and the closing phenylalanine or tryptophan. The order of the fields is clone size, J gene, D gene, V gene, CDR3 length, CDR3 protein, CDR3 DNA. D genes are given only for firm matches. The size entry is marked missing in some rows and otherwise reads once, few, many or a size class.

. TRBJ1-1 . TRBV7-9 11 CASSLVSEAFF TGTGCCAGCAGCTTAGTCTCTGAAGCTTTCTTT
. TRBJ1-2 . TRBV14 16 CASSRLGYSLVDGYTF TGTGCCAGCAGCCGCCTCGGGTATTCCTTGGTTGATGGCTACACCTTC
. TRBJ2-6 . TRBV11-2 16 CASSDPRPSGANVLTF TGTGCCAGCAGCGACCCTCGCCCCTCTGGGGCCAACGTCCTGACTTTC
once TRBJ1-5 . TRBV6-1 13 CASSDGSNQPQHF TGTGCCAGCAGTGATGGGAGCAATCAGCCCCAGCATTTT
. TRBJ1-2 . TRBV27 14 CASREIMGGGGYTF TGTGCCAGCCGCGAGATCATGGGCGGAGGTGGCTACACCTTC
. TRBJ1-3 . TRBV9 14 CASSPSPGVNTIYF TGTGCCAGCAGCCCCTCCCCCGGGGTCAACACCATATATTTT
. TRBJ1-6 TRBD1 TRBV12-5 13 CASLRTGNSPLHF TGTGCTAGTTTACGGACAGGGAATTCACCCCTCCACTTT
. TRBJ1-2 . TRBV4-2 15 CASSQDDTANYGYTF TGTGCCAGCAGCCAAGACGACACAGCTAACTATGGCTACACCTTC
. TRBJ2-7 . TRBV27 15 CASSPPAGSFYEQYF TGTGCCAGCAGCCCCCCCGCGGGGAGCTTCTACGAGCAGTACTTC
. TRBJ1-6 . TRBV27 14 CASGFTGGDSPLHF TGTGCCAGCGGTTTTACGGGGGGCGATTCACCCCTCCACTTT
few TRBJ1-2 . TRBV15 13 CATSREGGWGYTF TGTGCCACCAGCAGAGAAGGGGGTTGGGGCTACACCTTC
. TRBJ2-7 . TRBV6-6 12 CASSYGGNEQYF TGTGCCAGCAGTTACGGGGGCAACGAGCAGTACTTC
. TRBJ2-7 . TRBV29-1 13 CSVVGGGGGEQYF TGCAGCGTTGTTGGGGGAGGGGGGGGCGAGCAGTACTTC
. TRBJ1-4 . TRBV28 13 CASSFSSNEKLFF TGTGCCAGCAGTTTCAGCTCTAATGAAAAACTGTTTTTT
. TRBJ2-2 TRBD2 TRBV6-5 15 CASTPGLGFTGELFF TGTGCCAGCACACCCGGACTAGGGTTCACCGGGGAGCTGTTTTTT
. TRBJ1-2 . TRBV27 15 CASTTSGLQNYGYTF TGTGCCAGCACCACCTCGGGCCTGCAGAACTATGGCTACACCTTC
. TRBJ2-4 . TRBV13 16 CASSSREYSTKNIQYF TGTGCCAGCAGCTCGAGGGAGTACAGTACCAAAAACATTCAGTACTTC
. TRBJ2-7 . TRBV5-1 16 CASSGEGEVSSYEQYF TGCGCCAGCAGCGGCGAAGGGGAGGTTAGCTCCTACGAGCAGTACTTC
. TRBJ1-5 TRBD1 TRBV7-6 16 CASSLDGTGIVQPQHF TGTGCCAGCAGCTTAGATGGGACAGGGATAGTTCAGCCCCAGCATTTT
. TRBJ2-7 . TRBV5-6 16 CASSTFPGGQIYEQYF TGTGCCAGCAGCACCTTTCCCGGGGGTCAGATTTACGAGCAGTACTTC
once TRBJ1-2 TRBD1 TRBV5-6 19 CASSLGQGNWGSANYGYTF TGTGCCAGCAGCTTGGGACAGGGTAATTGGGGCTCAGCTAACTATGGCTACACCTTC
. TRBJ1-5 . TRBV18 14 CASSPLGGSQPQHF TGTGCCAGCTCACCATTAGGGGGAAGCCAGCCCCAGCATTTT
. TRBJ2-1 . TRBV25-1 13 CASEGSGYNEQFF TGTGCCAGCGAAGGCAGTGGTTACAATGAGCAGTTCTTC
. TRBJ2-1 . TRBV6-1 15 CASSDYVGVYNEQFF TGTGCCAGCAGTGACTACGTTGGCGTCTACAATGAGCAGTTCTTC
. TRBJ1-2 . TRBV2 16 CASSELGRGEPYGYTF TGTGCCAGCAGTGAATTGGGAAGGGGGGAGCCCTATGGCTACACCTTC
. TRBJ2-7 . TRBV5-1 14 CASSFRQATYEQYF TGCGCCAGCAGCTTTCGACAGGCGACCTACGAGCAGTACTTC
. TRBJ1-2 . TRBV5-1 14 CASSPGRWHSGYTF TGCGCCAGCAGCCCCGGACGCTGGCACTCCGGCTACACCTTC
. TRBJ2-2 TRBD2 TRBV6-6 16 CASSYTSGGPTGELFF TGTGCCAGCAGTTACACTAGCGGGGGACCTACCGGGGAGCTGTTTTTT
. TRBJ2-7 TRBD2 TRBV4-2 16 CASSQESGGGSYEQYF TGTGCCAGCAGCCAAGAGAGCGGGGGGGGGTCCTACGAGCAGTACTTC
. TRBJ1-5 . TRBV6-1 15 CASRGFMGSNQPQHF TGTGCCAGCCGAGGGTTTATGGGAAGCAATCAGCCCCAGCATTTT
. TRBJ2-7 . TRBV7-9 15 CASSLVGRDRHVQYF TGTGCCAGCAGCTTAGTGGGCAGGGATAGGCACGTGCAGTACTTC
. TRBJ2-7 . TRBV7-8 15 CASSSRDSRSYEQYF TGTGCCAGCAGCTCGCGAGATTCGCGTTCCTACGAGCAGTACTTC
few TRBJ1-3 . TRBV9 14 CASSVEGTGNTIYF TGTGCCAGCAGCGTGGAGGGTACTGGAAACACCATATATTTT
. TRBJ2-7 TRBD1 TRBV2 15 CASPPGTEIPYEQYF TGTGCCAGCCCCCCCGGGACAGAGATCCCCTACGAGCAGTACTTC
. TRBJ1-2 TRBD1 TRBV5-5 15 CASSLLTTGIYGYTF TGTGCCAGCAGCCTGCTAACGACAGGGATCTATGGCTACACCTTC
. TRBJ2-1 TRBD2 TRBV4-2 15 CASSLGLAGYNEQFF TGTGCCAGCAGCCTCGGACTAGCGGGGTACAATGAGCAGTTCTTC
. TRBJ2-7 TRBD2 TRBV9 14 CASSRSGETYEQYF TGTGCCAGCAGCCGAAGCGGGGAGACCTACGAGCAGTACTTC